This T cell receptor (beta chain) originates from a study of blood T cell repertoires in COVID-19. Study in general: Samples came from the United States, Italy and Spain, spanning acute and convalescent COVID-19.

Sequenced by immunoSEQ multiplex PCR; TCRdb stores in-frame clones only, minus some. The sample has about 300,000 clones; roughly nine tenths are singletons. Across about two dozen US areas, participants ranged in age from about 18 to 100 years. Researchers sorted participants into cohorts using their self-reported clinical history. This TCR derives from a woman aged 45-60 years who had been exposed to COVID-19. The sample comprised PBMCs or T cells enriched from blood (not recorded which).

CDR3 nucleotides: TGTGCCAGCAGCTTGGGGGACAGGGCGAGCTATGGCTACACCTTC. As protein: CASSLGDRASYGYTF. The J gene is TRBJ1-2, the V gene TRBV7-8, with 9 bases aligning to TRBD1. The V and J ends lost 3 bases and 4 bases, in that order; junction bases with no gene match: 6. Germline V gene lookup returns CDR1 SGHVS and CDR2 FQNEAQ. The CDR3 loop spans 15 amino acids. Complete variable domain (other parts from reference TRBV7-8 and TRBJ1-2): GAGVSQSPRYKVAKRGQDVALRCDPISGHVSLFWYQQALGQGPEFLTYFQNEAQLDKSGLPSDRFFAERPEGSVSTLKIQRTQQEDSAVYLCASSLGDRASYGYTFGSGTRLTVV.